The 14 T cell receptor beta chains below were found in one sample sequenced in a study of T-cell reconstitution after alpha-beta-depleted transplantation in children. A TCRbeta library incorporating unique molecular identifiers was prepared. Each CDR3 protein is one row after TCRdb ran MiXCR on the PCR reads. The table includes 300,000 to 400,000 distinct CDR3 sequences, roughly 17% detected once. The material sequenced was PBMCs, mostly from graft donor cells, taken 360 days after TCRalphabeta/CD19-depleted stem cell transplant. These receptors were taken from a male patient between 2 and 10 years old who had a stem cell transplant for acute lymphoblastic leukemia, so the T cells may come from the graft donor.

The sample holds many counts of this clonotype. The rearrangement uses TRBV5-6 and TRBJ2-5; D unclear. This CDR3 spans 15 amino acids. CDR1 SGHDT and CDR2 YYEEEE come from the germline V gene. Trimming took off 0 bases at V and 0 bases at J, with 9 bases between the two ends. The CDR3 DNA reads TGTGCCAGCAGCTTGGGGGGTCAGTACCAAGAGACCCAGTACTTC. This gives the protein CASSLGGQYQETQYF.

This clonotype was seen more than once but under ten times. CDR3 coding DNA: TGCGCCAGCAGCCAAGACAGGGTCTCAGGAGAGCAGTTCTTC. Translating gives CASSQDRVSGEQFF. J is TRBJ2-1 and V is TRBV4-3; possible D gene TRBD1, 5 bases. With 0 bases removed from V and 10 bases from J, the gap between germline ends came to 13 bases. This CDR3 is 14 amino acids long. Looked up from germline, CDR1 is LGHNA and CDR2 is YSLEER.

There are a few counts of this clonotype. V is TRBV3-1 and J is TRBJ2-1, with D hard to call. Germline V lookup: CDR1 LGHDT, CDR2 YNNKEL (reference sequence). V was pared by 1 base and J by 7 bases, with 11 bases between. The CDR3 is made up of 14 amino acids. The DNA of the CDR3 is TGTGCCAGCAGCCAAGGGGCCGGTAAGAATGAGCAGTTCTTC. As protein: CASSQGAGKNEQFF.

The chain carries TRBV6-2 or TRBV6-3 and TRBJ2-1; D is possibly TRBD2 (6 bases). The germline V gene encodes CDR1 MNHEY and CDR2 SVGEGT. V dropped 6 bases and J dropped 2 bases, with 17 bases sitting between them. This CDR3 has 16 amino acids. CDR3 region: CASRRPGGVPYNEQFF. The CDR3 nucleotides are TGTGCCAGCAGACGACCAGGCGGGGTACCCTACAATGAGCAGTTCTTC.

In its sample, this clonotype was seen a few times. The chain recombines TRBV4-2 with TRBJ1-5; the match to TRBD1 covers 8 bases. The CDR3 is 18 amino acids. Germline V gene data show CDR1 as LGHNA and CDR2 as YNFKEQ. V shed 0 bases and J 2 bases; nucleotides not matched to a gene: 9. Written as DNA, the CDR3 is TGTGCCAGCAGCCAAGATCACAGGGGGGGGGAAGGCAATCAGCCCCAGCATTTT. This gives the protein CASSQDHRGGEGNQPQHF.

This clonotype turned up a few times. J is TRBJ2-7 and V is TRBV4-3; D unclear. This CDR3 is 14 amino acids long. Germline lookup yields CDR1 LGHNA and CDR2 YSLEER. Trimming shortened V by 4 bases and J by 3 bases, and 13 bases separated the two germline ends. The CDR3, as DNA: TGCGCCAGCAGCCCGTCCCCTAGGCACTACGAGCAGTACTTC. Protein product: CASSPSPRHYEQYF.

This clonotype was counted a few times. This chain links TRBV11-2 with TRBJ1-1; D not certain. V gave up 3 bases and J gave up 0 bases, with 11 bases separating them. CDR3 length: 15 amino acids. Germline-derived CDR1 and CDR2 are SGHAT and FQNNGV. This chain's CDR3 is CASSFWGGMNTEAFF. The CDR3 DNA is TGTGCCAGCAGCTTCTGGGGAGGCATGAACACTGAAGCTTTCTTT.

V usage is TRBV7-3 and J usage is TRBJ2-1; 7 positions agree with TRBD2. The CDR3 contains 15 residues. With 3 bases clipped from V and 2 bases from J, the junction kept 4 bases outside the gene matches. Germline loops: CDR1 SGHTA, CDR2 FQGTGA. This CDR3 reads CASSLDGRTYNEQFF. The CDR3 coding sequence is TGTGCCAGCAGCTTGGACGGGAGGACCTACAATGAGCAGTTCTTC.

The CDR3 spells CASSTGNNEQFF. The CDR3 nucleotides read TGTGCCAGCAGTACTGGGAACAATGAGCAGTTCTTC. J is TRBJ2-1 and V is TRBV9, with no clear D. The V gene's germline CDR1 is SGDLS and CDR2 YYNGEE. Deletions cut 5 bases from V and 5 bases from J, with 8 bases between. The CDR3 is 12 amino acids.

The CDR3 is CSVEDYRTQYF. The CDR3 nucleotides are TGCAGCGTTGAAGATTACAGGACCCAGTACTTC. The chain has TRBV29-1 and TRBJ2-5, with D hard to call. V lost 0 bases and J 7 bases, leaving 6 bases between the germline ends. Per germline, CDR1 SQVTM and CDR2 ANQGSEA. There are 11 residues in the CDR3.

This clonotype has more than one count but fewer than ten. In DNA, the CDR3 is TGTGCCAGCAGCCTCCTAGCGGGAGGTACCAAAAACATTCAGTACTTC. It codes for CASSLLAGGTKNIQYF. V is TRBV5-5 and J is TRBJ2-4; 11 nucleotides agree with TRBD2. After removal of 4 bases from V and 2 bases from J, the junction contained 5 bases not matched to a gene. This CDR3 comprises 16 residues. The germline gives CDR1 SGHKS, CDR2 YYEKEE (reference sequence).

Many counts were recorded for this clonotype. V and J are TRBV30 and TRBJ2-3; no clear D gene. The CDR3 sequence is 11 residues long. The germline V and J ends were trimmed by 1 base and 6 bases, with 5 bases remaining between them. CDR1 GTSNPN and CDR2 SVGIG come from the germline V gene (reference sequence). The CDR3 reads CAWSAQDTQYF. The CDR3, as DNA: TGTGCCTGGAGTGCTCAGGATACGCAGTATTTT.

This clonotype was seen repeatedly, ten times or more. The chain recombines TRBV5-1 with TRBJ2-3; D is unclear. V lost 1 base, J lost 2 bases, and 8 bases lay in between. Per germline, CDR1 SGHRS and CDR2 YFSETQ. The CDR3 is 14 amino acids. The CDR3, as DNA: TGCGCCAGCAGCTTGCAAGAATTCACAGATACGCAGTATTTT. This translates into CASSLQEFTDTQYF.

The CDR3 reads CASSLLIVGGLGETQYF. The CDR3 DNA reads TGCGCCAGCAGCTTGTTAATCGTTGGGGGACTGGGAGAGACCCAGTACTTC. This chain uses TRBV5-1 with TRBJ2-5; a weak D match, TRBD2 (6 bases). The CDR3 totals 17 residues. Per germline, CDR1 SGHRS and CDR2 YFSETQ. V was shortened by 1 base and J by 4 bases, with 20 bases between the two germline ends.